The entry that follows covers one T cell receptor (beta chain) sequence. The antigen is not known. This specimen comes from a study of EBV T-cell therapy then PD-1 blockade in nasopharyngeal carcinoma. Assay: immunoSEQ multiplex PCR; the TCRdb copy retains only in-frame clones and omits some. The sample lists about 20,000 clones, about 81% seen once, with 31% in the top ten. The time point is: 266 days after commencement of treatment, after nivolumab therapy. Treatment meaning: AdE1-LMPpoly-expanded autologous EBV-specific T-cell therapy followed by anti-PD-1 nivolumab. V was cut by 0 bases and J by 9 bases, with 7 bases left in between. Germline lookup yields CDR1 SGHRS and CDR2 YFSETQ. The CDR3 has 13 amino acids.

V is TRBV5-1 and J is TRBJ1-6, with D uncertain. This clonotype originated in a man aged 40-50 years with nasopharyngeal carcinoma. The sample consisted of CD8+ T cells from blood, taken at approximately day 250 from a patient whose treatment included autologous EBV-specific T cells and nivolumab. The CDR3 here is CASSLASGSPLHF. The CDR3 nucleotides are TGCGCCAGCAGCTTGGCGTCGGGTTCACCCCTCCACTTT.